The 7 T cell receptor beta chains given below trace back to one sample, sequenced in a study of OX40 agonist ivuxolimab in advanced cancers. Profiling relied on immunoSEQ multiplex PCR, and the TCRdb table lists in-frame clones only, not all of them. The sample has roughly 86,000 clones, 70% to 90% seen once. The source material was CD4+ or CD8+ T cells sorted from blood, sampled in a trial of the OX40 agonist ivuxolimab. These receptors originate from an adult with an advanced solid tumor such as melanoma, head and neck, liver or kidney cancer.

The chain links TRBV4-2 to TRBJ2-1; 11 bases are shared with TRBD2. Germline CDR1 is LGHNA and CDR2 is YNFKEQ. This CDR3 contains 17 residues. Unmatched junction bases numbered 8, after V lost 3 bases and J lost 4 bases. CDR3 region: CASSQAAGLADYNEQFF. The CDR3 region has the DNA TGTGCCAGCAGCCAGGCAGCGGGACTAGCGGATTACAATGAGCAGTTCTTC.

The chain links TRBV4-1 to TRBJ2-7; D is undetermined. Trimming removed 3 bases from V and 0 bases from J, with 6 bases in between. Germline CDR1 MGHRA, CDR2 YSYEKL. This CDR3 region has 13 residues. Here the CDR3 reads CASSHVDSYEQYF. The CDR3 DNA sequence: TGCGCCAGCAGCCACGTAGACTCCTACGAGCAGTACTTC.

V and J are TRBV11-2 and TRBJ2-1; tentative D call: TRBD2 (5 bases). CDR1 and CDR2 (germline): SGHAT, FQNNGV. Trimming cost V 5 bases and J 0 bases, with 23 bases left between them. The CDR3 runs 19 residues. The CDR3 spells CASSGLLGALYRSYNEQFF. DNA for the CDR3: TGTGCCAGCAGCGGGCTCCTGGGAGCGCTCTACCGCTCCTACAATGAGCAGTTCTTC.

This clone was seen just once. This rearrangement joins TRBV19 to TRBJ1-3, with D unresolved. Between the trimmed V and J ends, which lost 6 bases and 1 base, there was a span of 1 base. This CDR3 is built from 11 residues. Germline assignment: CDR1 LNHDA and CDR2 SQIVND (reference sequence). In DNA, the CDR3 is TGTGCCAGTAGATCTGGAAACACCATATATTTT. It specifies CASRSGNTIYF. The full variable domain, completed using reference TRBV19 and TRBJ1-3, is DGGITQSPKYLFRKEGQNVTLSCEQNLNHDAMYWYRQDPGQGLRLIYYSQIVNDFQKGDIAEGYSVSREKKESFPLTVTSAQKNPTAFYLCASRSGNTIYFGEGSWLTVV.

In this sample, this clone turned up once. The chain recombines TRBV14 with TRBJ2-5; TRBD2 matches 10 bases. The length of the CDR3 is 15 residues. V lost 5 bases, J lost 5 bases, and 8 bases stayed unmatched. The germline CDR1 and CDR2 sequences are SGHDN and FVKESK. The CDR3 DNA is TGTGCCAGCAGCGACCTCCTAGCGGGAGATGAGACCCAGTACTTC. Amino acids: CASSDLLAGDETQYF.

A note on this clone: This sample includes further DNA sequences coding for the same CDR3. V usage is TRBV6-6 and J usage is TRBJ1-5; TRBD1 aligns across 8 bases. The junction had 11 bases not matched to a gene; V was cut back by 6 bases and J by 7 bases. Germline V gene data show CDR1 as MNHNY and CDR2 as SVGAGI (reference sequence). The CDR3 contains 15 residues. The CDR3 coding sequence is TGTGCCAGCAGGGAGCAGGGGGCGAGGGGCCAGCCCCAGCATTTT. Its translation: CASREQGARGQPQHF.

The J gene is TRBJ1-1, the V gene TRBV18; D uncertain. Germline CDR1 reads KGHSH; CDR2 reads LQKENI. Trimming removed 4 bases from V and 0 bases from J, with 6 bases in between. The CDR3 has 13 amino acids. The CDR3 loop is CASSRGVNTEAFF. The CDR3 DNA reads TGTGCCAGCTCACGGGGAGTGAACACTGAAGCTTTCTTT.